Each of the 16 T cell receptor beta chains below was sequenced from the same sample in a study of blood T cell repertoires in COVID-19. Sequencing used immunoSEQ multiplex PCR; TCRdb keeps in-frame clones, though not all of them. In the table there are hundreds of thousands of clones, around 86% of which are singletons. The material sequenced was peripheral blood. These receptors were obtained from a woman aged 55-75 years with active or convalescent COVID-19.

This clone was seen more than once but under ten times. V gene TRBV10-3 combines with J gene TRBJ2-5, with D possibly TRBD1 on 5 matching bases. The germline V and J ends were trimmed by 6 bases and 2 bases, with 10 bases remaining between them. The germline CDR1 and CDR2 sequences are ENHRY and SYGVKD. The length of the CDR3 is 13 residues. The CDR3 nucleotides read TGTGCCATCAGATCGACAGATCAAGAGACCCAGTACTTC. It specifies CAIRSTDQETQYF.

Turning to this clone: The junction departs from the called germline gene at one end, perhaps through a read error. The rearrangement uses TRBV11-2 and TRBJ1-1; D is possibly TRBD1 (6 bases). The germline V gene encodes CDR1 SGHAT and CDR2 FQNNGV. The CDR3 is 18 residues long. In DNA form, the CDR3 reads TGTGCCAGCAGCTTATATAATGATAACAGGCAGGGGAACGCTGAAGCTTTCTTT. Protein: CASSLYNDNRQGNAEAFF.

The chain links TRBV9 to TRBJ1-4; possibly TRBD1 for D (5 bases). V lost 7 bases and J lost 4, with 17 bases in between. This CDR3 contains 15 residues. Germline V CDR1 and CDR2: SGDLS, YYNGEE. The CDR3 sequence is CASGTPGTLNEKLFF. The DNA of the CDR3 is TGTGCCAGCGGAACTCCTGGGACTCTTAATGAAAAACTGTTTTTT.

The table lists this clone with a few counts. This chain uses TRBV6-5 with TRBJ1-1, with 7 bases matching TRBD1. Looked up from germline, CDR1 is MNHEY and CDR2 is SVGAGI. The CDR3 sequence is 14 residues long. With 6 bases clipped from V and 5 bases from J, the junction kept 9 bases outside the gene matches. In nucleotides, the CDR3 is TGTGCCAGCAGAAACAGGGGAGGTGGGACTGAAGCTTTCTTT. Amino acids: CASRNRGGGTEAFF.

J is TRBJ2-7 and V is TRBV4-2; D perhaps matches TRBD2 (6 bases). The CDR3 is 15 amino acids. Germline V gene lookup returns CDR1 LGHNA and CDR2 YNFKEQ. With 0 bases removed from V and 2 bases from J, the gap between germline ends came to 11 bases. CDR3 residues: CASSQEAEGPYEQYF. CDR3 nucleotides: TGTGCCAGCAGCCAAGAAGCGGAGGGGCCCTACGAGCAGTACTTC.

The V gene is TRBV7-2, the J gene TRBJ2-1; TRBD1 matches 11 bases. Germline CDR1 SGHTA, CDR2 FQGNSA. The ends lost 4 bases at V and 8 bases at J; junction bases unmatched: 7. This CDR3 is built from 15 residues. CDR3 region: CASSSRTGGVYEQFF. DNA for the CDR3: TGTGCCAGCAGCTCGCGGACAGGGGGCGTTTATGAGCAGTTCTTC.

V and J are TRBV24-1 and TRBJ1-1; D unclear. Looked up from germline, CDR1 is KGHDR and CDR2 is SFDVKD. This CDR3 has 9 residues. With 9 bases removed from V and 10 bases from J, the gap between germline ends came to 8 bases. Here the CDR3 DNA reads TGTGCCACCTGGAGCGCAGCTTTCTTT. It specifies CATWSAAFF.

The chain employs TRBV7-9 and TRBJ2-7; 11 bases line up with TRBD1. Germline CDR1 and CDR2: SEHNR and FQNEAQ (reference sequence). The CDR3 totals 15 residues. V shed 5 bases, J shed 1 base, and the junction held 4 bases outside the gene matches. CDR3 coding DNA: TGTGCCAGCAGCCCCGGGACAGGGGGGTCCTACGAGCAGTACTTC. Encoded protein: CASSPGTGGSYEQYF.

The chain carries TRBV5-1 and TRBJ2-5, with a weak D call TRBD2 (5 bases). Trimming removed 7 bases at V and 1 base at J, with 5 bases between. Germline CDR1 is SGHRS and CDR2 is YFSETQ. The CDR3 is 11 residues long. This CDR3 is CASEGQETQYF. CDR3 DNA sequence: TGCGCCAGCGAGGGCCAAGAGACCCAGTACTTC.

J is TRBJ1-5 and V is TRBV28; D is possibly TRBD1 (6 bases). V was cut by 8 bases and J by 2 bases, with 10 bases left in between. This CDR3 is built from 13 residues. Per the germline V gene, CDR1 is MDHEN and CDR2 is SYDVKM. The CDR3 loop reads CASGTHRNQPQHF. The CDR3 bases are TGTGCCAGCGGGACACACCGCAATCAGCCCCAGCATTTT.

The chain carries TRBV6-6 and TRBJ1-5, with D possibly TRBD1 on 5 matching bases. V was shortened by 6 bases and J by 3 bases, with 18 bases between the two germline ends. The CDR3 length is 16 residues. Germline loops: CDR1 MNHNY, CDR2 SVGAGI (reference sequence). CDR3 coding DNA: TGTGCCAGCAGCTCTACCGGGGGACCCTTCAATCAGCCCCAGCATTTT. As protein: CASSSTGGPFNQPQHF.

The CDR3 here is CASSQVGLAGGGDTQYF. CDR3 sequence (DNA): TGTGCCAGCAGCCAAGTAGGGCTAGCGGGGGGCGGGGATACGCAGTATTTT. The rearrangement links TRBV9 to TRBJ2-3; TRBD2 matches 11 bases. J lost 6 bases, V lost 4 bases, and 13 bases had no gene match. The germline V gene encodes CDR1 SGDLS and CDR2 YYNGEE. The CDR3 extends over 17 amino acids.

The chain links TRBV30 to TRBJ2-2, with 12 bases lining up with TRBD2. There are 14 residues in the CDR3. Germline V lookup: CDR1 GTSNPN, CDR2 SVGIG (reference sequence). The V segment lost 8 bases and the J segment 2 bases; nucleotides outside the gene matches: 3. The CDR3 nucleotides are TGTGCCCTAGCGGGGGGGCTAAACACCGGGGAGCTGTTTTTT. It translates to CALAGGLNTGELFF.

The chain carries TRBV5-1 and TRBJ1-2; TRBD1 matches 7 bases. Looked up from germline, CDR1 is SGHRS and CDR2 is YFSETQ. After removal of 0 bases from V and 8 bases from J, the junction contained 7 bases not matched to a gene. The CDR3 contains 14 residues. The CDR3 region has the DNA TGCGCCAGCAGCTTGGCCAAGGGGGCCTACGGCTACACCTTC. Its translation is CASSLAKGAYGYTF.

There are many counts of this clone. The rearrangement uses TRBV30 and TRBJ2-5; 15 bases are shared with TRBD2. V lost 4 bases and J lost 5; bases outside the gene matches: 8. The germline CDR1 and CDR2 sequences are GTSNPN and SVGIG (reference sequence). The CDR3 extends over 16 amino acids. CDR3 nucleotides: TGTGCCTGGAACGGACTAGCGGGGGGGCCGCGGGAGACCCAGTACTTC. This codes for CAWNGLAGGPRETQYF.

V is TRBV7-2 and J is TRBJ1-2; D ambiguous. V was shortened by 5 bases and J by 4 bases, with 23 bases between the two germline ends. CDR1 and CDR2 (germline): SGHTA, FQGNSA. The CDR3 is 17 residues long. CDR3 nucleotide sequence: TGTGCCAGCAGCCGTAAAGATCCTTTTGAGCCCCTCTATGGCTACACCTTC. Protein sequence: CASSRKDPFEPLYGYTF.